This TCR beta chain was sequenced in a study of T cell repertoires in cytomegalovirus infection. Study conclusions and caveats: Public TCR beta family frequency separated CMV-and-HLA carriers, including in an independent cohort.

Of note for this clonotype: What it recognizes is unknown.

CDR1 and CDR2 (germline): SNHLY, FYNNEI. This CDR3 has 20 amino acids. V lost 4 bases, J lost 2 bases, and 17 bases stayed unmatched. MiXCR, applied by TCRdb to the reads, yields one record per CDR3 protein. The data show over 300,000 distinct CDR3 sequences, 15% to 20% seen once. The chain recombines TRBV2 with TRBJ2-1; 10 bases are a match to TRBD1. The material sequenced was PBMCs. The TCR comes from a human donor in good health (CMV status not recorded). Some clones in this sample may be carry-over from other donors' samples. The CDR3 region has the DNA TGTGCCAGCAGTGTAACGTTGGACAGGGGGATCGGCTTGGCCTACAATGAGCAGTTCTTC. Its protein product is CASSVTLDRGIGLAYNEQFF.